This T cell receptor beta chain was identified in a study of metastatic and nonmetastatic thyroid tumors (dated by TCRdb to the early 2020s). Context from the whole study: Repertoires were compared across peripheral blood and tumor or nodule tissue samples from malignant and benign thyroid patients.

No treatment had been received by any patient before thyroid surgery. Patient clinical samples collected from about 2011 to 2019 were retrospectively analysed using T-cell receptor beta sequencing. The method behind the library was PCR. The sequencing machine was an Illumina HiSeq 4000. High-throughput sequencing was used to profile the CDR3 region of the TCR beta-chain in every patient. The authors' analysis ran thus. The researchers built a classifier to tell apart papillary thyroid cancer patients with distant metastasis, based on CDR3 differences among clinicopathological groups. The Shannon index was used to measure repertoire diversity, and the Morisita-Horn index was used to measure how similar tumor and blood repertoires were. TCRdb ran its own pipeline on the public reads, namely fastp trimming at Q25 and MiXCR clone calling, and kept in-frame beta chains. The V and J calls here are based on TCRdb, not the publication. This sample lists more than 25,000 clones; around 7.4% were detected once. The ten top clones hold 43% of the sample.

Looking up the germline V gene (reference sequence) yields CDR1 DFQATT and CDR2 SNEGSKA. Inclusive of the bounding cysteine and phenylalanine, the CDR3 is 16 residues long. Solely the CDR3 DNA is kept, with 48 bases framed from the first base. V and J are truncated by 1 base and 1 base respectively, leaving an intervening sequence of 16 bases. The paper as a whole reports these results and caveats: In both blood and tumor samples, TCR beta diversity was reported to be significantly higher in malignant tumors than in benign nodules.

This clone has a count of ten or more. Its recognized antigen is unknown. No much larger clone exists at a distance of one base, and base qualities are not known. This TCR was sampled from a female donor with papillary thyroid cancer or a benign thyroid nodule (not recorded which). Some clones in this sample may be carry-over from other donors' samples. The sequence joins TRBV20-1 to TRBJ1-1; no confident D gene assignment can be made. The sequenced material came from blood. In nucleotides, the sequence is TGCAGTGCTAGAGGGGTCCTTGGATGGAAGAACACTGAAGCTTTCTTT. Its protein is CSARGVLGWKNTEAFF.